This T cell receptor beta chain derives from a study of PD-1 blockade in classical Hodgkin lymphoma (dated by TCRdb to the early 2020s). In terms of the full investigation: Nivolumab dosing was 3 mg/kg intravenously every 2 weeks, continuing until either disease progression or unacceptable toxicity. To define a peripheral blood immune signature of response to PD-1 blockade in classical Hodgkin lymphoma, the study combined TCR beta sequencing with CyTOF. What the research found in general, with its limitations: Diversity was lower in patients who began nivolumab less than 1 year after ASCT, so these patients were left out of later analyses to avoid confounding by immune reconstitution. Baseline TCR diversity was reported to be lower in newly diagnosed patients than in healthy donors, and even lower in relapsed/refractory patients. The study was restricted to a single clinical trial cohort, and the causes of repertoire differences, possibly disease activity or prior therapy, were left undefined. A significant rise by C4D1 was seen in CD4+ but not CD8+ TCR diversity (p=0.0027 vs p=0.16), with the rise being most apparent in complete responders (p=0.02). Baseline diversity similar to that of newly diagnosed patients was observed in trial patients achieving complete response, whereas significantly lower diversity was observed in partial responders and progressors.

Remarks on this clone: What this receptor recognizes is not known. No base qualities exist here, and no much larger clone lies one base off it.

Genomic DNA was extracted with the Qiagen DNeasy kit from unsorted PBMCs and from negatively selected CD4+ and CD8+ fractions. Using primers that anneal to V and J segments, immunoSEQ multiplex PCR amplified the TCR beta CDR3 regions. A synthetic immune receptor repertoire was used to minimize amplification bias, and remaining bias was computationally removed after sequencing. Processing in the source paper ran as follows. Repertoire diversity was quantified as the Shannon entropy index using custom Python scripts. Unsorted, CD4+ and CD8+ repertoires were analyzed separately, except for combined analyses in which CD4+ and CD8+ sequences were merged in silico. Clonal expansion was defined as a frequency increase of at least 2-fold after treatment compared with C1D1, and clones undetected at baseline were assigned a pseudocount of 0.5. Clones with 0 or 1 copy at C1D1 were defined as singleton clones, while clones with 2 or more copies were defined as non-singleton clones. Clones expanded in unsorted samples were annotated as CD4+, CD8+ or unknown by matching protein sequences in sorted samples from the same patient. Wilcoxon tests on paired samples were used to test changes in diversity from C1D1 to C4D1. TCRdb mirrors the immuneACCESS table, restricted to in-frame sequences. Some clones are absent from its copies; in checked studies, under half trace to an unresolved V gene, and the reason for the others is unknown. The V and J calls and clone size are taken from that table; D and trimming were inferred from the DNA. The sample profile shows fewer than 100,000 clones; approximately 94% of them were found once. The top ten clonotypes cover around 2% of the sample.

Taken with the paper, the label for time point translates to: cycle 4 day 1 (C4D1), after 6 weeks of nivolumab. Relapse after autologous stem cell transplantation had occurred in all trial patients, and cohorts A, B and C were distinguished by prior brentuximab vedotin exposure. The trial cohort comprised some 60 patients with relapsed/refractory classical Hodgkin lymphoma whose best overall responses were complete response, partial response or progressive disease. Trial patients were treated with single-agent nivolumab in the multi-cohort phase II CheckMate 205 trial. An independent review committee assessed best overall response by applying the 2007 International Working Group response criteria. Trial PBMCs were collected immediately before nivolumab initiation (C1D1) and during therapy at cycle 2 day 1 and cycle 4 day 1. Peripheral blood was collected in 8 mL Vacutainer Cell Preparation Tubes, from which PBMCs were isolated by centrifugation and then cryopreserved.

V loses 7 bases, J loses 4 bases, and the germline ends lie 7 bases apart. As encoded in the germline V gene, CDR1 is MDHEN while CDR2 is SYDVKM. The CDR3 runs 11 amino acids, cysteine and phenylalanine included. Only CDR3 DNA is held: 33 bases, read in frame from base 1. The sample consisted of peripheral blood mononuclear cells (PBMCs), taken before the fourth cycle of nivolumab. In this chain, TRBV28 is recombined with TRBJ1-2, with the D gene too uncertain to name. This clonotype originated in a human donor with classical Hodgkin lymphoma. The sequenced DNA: TGTGCCAGCAACAAACTCTATGGCTACACCTTC. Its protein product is CASNKLYGYTF.